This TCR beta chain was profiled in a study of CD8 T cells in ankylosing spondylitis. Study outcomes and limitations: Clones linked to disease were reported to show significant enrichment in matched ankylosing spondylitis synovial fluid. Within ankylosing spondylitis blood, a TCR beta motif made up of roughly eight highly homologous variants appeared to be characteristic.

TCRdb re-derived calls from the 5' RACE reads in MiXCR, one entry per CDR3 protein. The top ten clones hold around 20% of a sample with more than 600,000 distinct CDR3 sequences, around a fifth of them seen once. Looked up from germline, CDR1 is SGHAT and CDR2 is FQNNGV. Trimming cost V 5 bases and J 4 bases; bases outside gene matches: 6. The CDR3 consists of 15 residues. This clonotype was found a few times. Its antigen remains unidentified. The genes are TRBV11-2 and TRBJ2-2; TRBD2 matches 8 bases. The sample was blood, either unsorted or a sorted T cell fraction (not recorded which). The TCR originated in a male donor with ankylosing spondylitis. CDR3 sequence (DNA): TGTGCCAGCAGCACCAGGACTAGCAGCACCGGGGAGCTGTTTTTT. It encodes CASSTRTSSTGELFF.